This T cell receptor beta chain was obtained from a study of PD-1 blockade in classical Hodgkin lymphoma. General observations from the study: Repertoires differed for reasons still undefined, possibly disease activity or prior therapy. Prior to therapy, complete responders displayed diversity much like that of newly diagnosed patients. Baseline TCR diversity was reportedly lower in newly diagnosed patients than in healthy donors. It was reported as lower still in relapsed/refractory patients.

The CDR3 sequence is 14 residues long. The germline CDR1 and CDR2 sequences are MNHEY and SVGAGI. V gave up 6 bases and J gave up 4 bases; unmatched junction bases: 8. As to time point: cycle 4 day 1 (C4D1), after 5 to 7 weeks of nivolumab. Autologous stem cell transplantation was followed by relapse in every patient, and brentuximab vedotin exposure varied. Starting with thawed PBMCs, CD4+ T cells were purified by magnetic negative selection. Produced via immunoSEQ multiplex PCR; TCRdb's table is partial and in-frame only. The sample lists tens of thousands of clones; around 85% were seen once. With respect to this clone: Its antigen is unidentified.

Here the sequenced sample was CD4+ T cells from blood, taken before the fourth cycle of nivolumab. This chain joins TRBV6-5 and TRBJ1-1, with 7 bases fitting TRBD1. This receptor was identified in a human donor with classical Hodgkin lymphoma. The CDR3 here is CASRVQGPSTEAFF. CDR3 DNA sequence: TGTGCCAGCAGAGTACAGGGGCCAAGCACTGAAGCTTTCTTT.